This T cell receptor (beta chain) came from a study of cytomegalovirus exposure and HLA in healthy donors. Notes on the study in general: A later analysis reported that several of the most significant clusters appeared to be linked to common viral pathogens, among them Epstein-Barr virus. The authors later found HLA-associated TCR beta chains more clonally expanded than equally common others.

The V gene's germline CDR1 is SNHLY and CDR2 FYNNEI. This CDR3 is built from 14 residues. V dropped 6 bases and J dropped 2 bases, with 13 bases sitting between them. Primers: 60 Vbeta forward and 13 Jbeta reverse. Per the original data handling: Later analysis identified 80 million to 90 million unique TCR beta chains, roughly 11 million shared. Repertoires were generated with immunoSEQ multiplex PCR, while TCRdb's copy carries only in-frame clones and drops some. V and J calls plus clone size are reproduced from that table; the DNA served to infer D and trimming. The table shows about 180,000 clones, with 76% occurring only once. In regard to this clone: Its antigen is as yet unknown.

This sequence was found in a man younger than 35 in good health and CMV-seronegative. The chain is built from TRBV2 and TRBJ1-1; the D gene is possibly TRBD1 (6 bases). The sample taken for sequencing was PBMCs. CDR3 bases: TGTGCCAGCAGCCTAAGCAGGGGAAACACTGAAGCTTTCTTT. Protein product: CASSLSRGNTEAFF.